Described below is a single TCR beta chain sequence and its context. These data originate in a study of blood T cell repertoires in COVID-19. Per the original methods: The assay estimated nucleated cells by amplifying reference gene primers. Using immunoSEQ multiplex PCR, the repertoire was profiled, and TCRdb retains in-frame clones only, with some absent. V and J calls and clone size are those listed in that table; D and trimming were worked out from the DNA. The sample lists 250,000 or so clones, roughly 80% occurring once. CDR1 GTSNPN and CDR2 SVGIG come from the germline V gene (reference sequence). Trimming left V 2 bases short and J 0 bases short, with 19 bases between. The CDR3 covers 17 residues.

The chain combines TRBV30 with TRBJ1-1; D is possibly TRBD1 (5 bases). The sequenced material came from PBMCs or T cells enriched from blood (not recorded which). This clonotype originated in a woman aged 40 to 55 who had been exposed to COVID-19. CDR3 region: CAWSPHYLQGLNTEAFF. The CDR3, as DNA: TGTGCCTGGAGTCCACACTACCTTCAGGGCCTGAACACTGAAGCTTTCTTT.